Included here is one T cell receptor (beta chain) sequence, with context. CDR3 size: 13 residues. V lost 2 bases to trimming and J lost 6 bases; unmatched junction nucleotides: 4. The germline V gene encodes CDR1 LNHDA and CDR2 SQIVND (reference sequence). This sample is drawn from a study of blood T cell repertoires in COVID-19. Study as a whole: The United States, Italy and Spain provided the acute and convalescent COVID-19 samples. The cDNA or gDNA used as material had been derived from T cells, B-cell-depleted T cells, or PBMCs.

Source study methods: Amplification with reference gene primers provided the estimates of nucleated cell counts. The data were produced by immunoSEQ multiplex PCR, yet TCRdb's version contains in-frame clones alone and is incomplete. V, J and clone size are taken as reported in that table, and D and trimming were inferred from the DNA itself. Here the sample spans some 65,000 clones, roughly 77% being singletons. Sample: peripheral blood. The V and J genes are TRBV19 and TRBJ2-7; 7 bases match TRBD1. The TCR comes from a human donor in a cohort sampled during active COVID-19. For the CDR3, the DNA is TGTGCCAGTAGTATAAACAGGGGTTCCGAGCAGTACTTC. Amino acid sequence: CASSINRGSEQYF.